A single sample gave rise to the 3 T cell receptor beta chains below, sequenced in a study of CD4+ T cells in melanoma. The table came from immunoSEQ multiplex PCR; TCRdb's copy has only in-frame clones and leaves some out. The sample records some 120,000 clones, about 92% being singletons. The sequenced sample consisted of peripheral blood. Receptor source: a human donor with melanoma.

The chain links TRBV5-4 to TRBJ2-3; TRBD1 aligns across 9 bases. Germline values: CDR1 SGHNT, CDR2 YYREEE (reference sequence). The CDR3 contains 16 residues. Trimming removed 2 bases from V and 0 bases from J; junction bases left unmatched: 4. The CDR3 region has the DNA TGTGCCAGCAGCTTAAGACAGGGGGGCAGCACAGATACGCAGTATTTT. This sequence encodes CASSLRQGGSTDTQYF. The entire variable domain, with the rest obtained from reference TRBV5-4 and TRBJ2-3, is as follows: ETGVTQSPTHLIKTRGQQVTLRCSSQSGHNTVSWYQQALGQGPQFIFQYYREEENGRGNFPPRFSGLQFPNYSSELNVNALELDDSALYLCASSLRQGGSTDTQYFGPGTRLTVL.

The chain uses TRBV5-6 and TRBJ1-4, with D possibly matching TRBD1 (6 bases). Deletions cut 6 bases from V and 8 bases from J, with 17 bases between. This CDR3 has 14 residues. Germline CDR1 reads SGHDT; CDR2 reads YYEEEE. CDR3 residues: CASNLQGMYEKLFF. The CDR3 region has the DNA TGTGCCAGCAACCTACAGGGAATGTACGAAAAACTGTTTTTT.

The V gene is TRBV6-5, the J gene TRBJ1-5; D gene ambiguous. Germline values: CDR1 MNHEY, CDR2 SVGAGI. This CDR3 has 13 residues. Deletions cut 2 bases from V and 6 bases from J, with 8 bases between. The CDR3 spells CASSYSSGQPQHF. CDR3 coding DNA: TGTGCCAGCAGTTACAGTTCTGGTCAGCCCCAGCATTTT.